The clone carrying this TCR beta chain was recorded only once. In the original workflow: The authors estimated nucleated cell counts from reference gene primer amplification. This table comes from immunoSEQ multiplex PCR, and its TCRdb copy is limited to in-frame clones, with some not included. V and J calls and clone size are copied from that table; D and trimming were computed from the DNA. The table has 310,000 or so clones, over 70% seen once; the top ten hold about 1.2%. Unmatched junction bases numbered 1, after V lost 3 bases and J lost 0 bases. Germline V gives CDR1 KGHDR, CDR2 SFDVKD. This CDR3 comprises 15 residues. The sample originates from a study of blood T cell repertoires in COVID-19. As for the study in general: There were acute and convalescent COVID-19 samples, and they came from the United States, Italy and Spain. The cDNA or gDNA used as material had been derived from T cells, B-cell-depleted T cells, or PBMCs.

The sequence was obtained from a woman in her forties or fifties with acute or convalescent COVID-19. The sequencing sample was made of peripheral blood. J is TRBJ2-3 and V is TRBV24-1, with 8 positions matching TRBD1. CDR3 coding DNA: TGTGCCACCAGTGATCGACAGGGGAGCACAGATACGCAGTATTTT. Residues: CATSDRQGSTDTQYF.